This TCR beta chain was obtained from a study of regulatory T cells in long-lasting Graves disease (dated by TCRdb to about 2021). Turning to the overall study: Newly diagnosed Graves' disease patients had taken antithyroid drugs for less than 3 months. The study was conducted in China and was registered as a clinical trial. A total of approximately 35 samples were covered by TCR sequencing, comprising around 13 persistent and about 20 newly diagnosed Graves' disease patients. Peripheral blood TCR sequencing and RNA sequencing compared persistent Graves' disease patients with newly diagnosed Graves' disease patients. The study at large found these results: Because the primary lesion, thyroid tissue, could not be accessed, the study looked at peripheral blood alone. Persistent disease showed preferential use of TRBV28, TRBJ1-2 and TRBJ2-5, whereas newly diagnosed disease favored TRBV20-1 and TRBJ2-1. Persistent Graves' disease patients showed lower TCR Shannon entropy and fewer highly expanded clones than newly diagnosed patients, suggesting clonal expansion. The small sample size was acknowledged by the authors as a limitation that may reduce accuracy. Sequencing and analysis were restricted to the TCR beta chain. Patients with persistent disease shared more public clonotypes (approximately 2,500) than newly diagnosed patients did (approximately 990).

Reading the label with the study, this specimen's time point is: newly diagnosed GD, antithyroid drugs for less than 3 months. RNA was extracted from PBMCs in TRIzol for both TCR sequencing and RNA sequencing. The diagnosis of Graves' disease was made according to American Thyroid Association guidelines. Patients were recruited from an endocrinology department in Xi'an, China. Each patient gave 8.5 to 9.5 milliliters of peripheral blood, collected in an EDTA anticoagulant tube. PBMCs were isolated by Ficoll Paque Plus density gradient separation without further T cell sorting. RNA quality was checked with an Agilent 2100 Bioanalyzer and agarose gel, and concentration with a NanoDrop 2000. The method was multiplex PCR. The instrument given in TCRdb is Illumina HiSeq 4000. To build TCR beta libraries, CDR3 regions were amplified by Arm-PCR using iRepertoire HTBI primers. Gel purification was performed on PCR products prior to sequencing. The paper's processing steps were these. Gene usage analysis of CDR3 amino acid clonotypes relied on the roughly 67 TRBV and fewer than 15 TRBJ segments identified across samples. COPE and FqMerger were used to merge the filtered high-quality paired reads into contigs. BLAST was used to align contigs to IMGT TRBV, TRBD and TRBJ reference genes, with CDR3 defined following IMGT. Any clonotype with a frequency above 0.1% was classified as a highly expanded clone. Shannon entropy served as the measure of repertoire diversity, while the Gini coefficient captured V-J evenness. Clonotypes shared by more than one individual were considered public. The public sequencing data were trimmed at Q25 with fastp and processed into clonotypes with MiXCR by TCRdb, which kept only in-frame beta chains. Rows are combined by CDR3 protein, so each entry shows the most common genes and DNA. Here the V and J calls rest on TCRdb's processing, not on the authors' analysis. This sample is represented by around 450,000 distinct CDR3 sequences; more than 13% of them were singletons. The ten largest account for over 15% of the sample.

This clonotype was seen more than once but under ten times. Its antigen is currently not known. Per-base qualities were not stored, and no clone one base away is much larger. V has 0 bases trimmed and J has 13 bases trimmed; junction bases matching no gene number 3. The germline V gene provides CDR1 MNHEY and CDR2 SVGAGI. CDR3 length: 14 amino acids, cysteine to phenylalanine. The kept DNA is CDR3 alone, 42 bases in frame from the first base. These records were also assigned to another study, of T cells in Graves' hyperthyroidism and ophthalmopathy. The second study, in turn, reports: Stable Graves' hyperthyroidism was defined as no progression to ophthalmopathy during 18 months of follow-up. The hyperthyroidism patients were between 18 and 65 years old and newly diagnosed, with a disease duration of less than 2 months. Patients with uncontrolled infections, other autoimmune diseases, pregnancy or lactation were excluded. Diagnoses relied on clinical symptoms, serum thyroxine and TRAb, thyroid ultrasound and orbital computed tomography. For the first round of RT-PCR on the TCR CDR3, the HTBI primer set was used together with the Qiagen OneStep RT-PCR kit. Blood samples also contained most of the expanded thyroid clonotypes (frequency above 0.001), which suggests that blood repertoires may reflect thyroid immune responses. In cross-validation, a model built on a 13 V-J signature told ophthalmopathy apart from stable hyperthyroidism with approximately 90% sensitivity and roughly 81% specificity, and in testing the same model reached 80%/75%. In validation, progression to ophthalmopathy was predicted by the model with 65% to 71% sensitivity and approximately 78% specificity, a median of approximately 6.5 months before onset. To identify TCR V-J signatures that set the groups apart, the researchers used a discovery cohort of 90 to 100 patients, made up of 40 to 45 with Graves' ophthalmopathy and some 58 with stable Graves' hyperthyroidism. Whether ophthalmopathy could be predicted prospectively was tested in an independent validation cohort made up of under 20 hyperthyroidism patients plus 17 patients who later progressed to ophthalmopathy. The 75 to 100 discovery patients were divided at random into training and test sets in a 7:3 ratio. In about 6 Graves' hyperthyroidism patients, the study also compared T-cell repertoires from thyroid tissue with T-cell repertoires from blood. Once sampling was done, hyperthyroidism patients were given methimazole at a starting dose of 30 mg daily, whereas ophthalmopathy patients were given high-dose intravenous methylprednisolone. A second multiplex PCR round built the libraries, followed by size selection and purification. Paired-end sequencing of the libraries was performed with 100 bp reads on an Illumina HiSeq2000. SOAPnuke was used to process the raw data, throwing out any read that contained adapters or uncalled bases, had a mean Phred below 15, or lacked an exact constant-primer or identifier match. High-quality paired reads were merged using COPE v1.2.5, and each unique nucleotide sequence was defined as a clonotype. MiTCR v1.1 was used to align the clonotypes against IMGT TRBV, TRBD and TRBJ reference segments. The analysis included only V-J combinations with a frequency above 0.0001, which together covered 99% to 99.2% of the repertoires. The TCS score was defined as F50 (clonal expansion) divided by E x V (chaos), with BLOSUM62-based TCRdist calculated between CDR3 peptides within each V-J. Welch's t-statistics and random forest reduced around 550 V-J features to under 15, which were used in a naive Bayes classifier (R e1071). No statistical method was used to fix the sample size in advance, and group allocation was not hidden from the investigators. The paper describes TCR Vbeta CDR3 sequencing of 140 or so peripheral blood samples, made up of some 42 ophthalmopathy patients, 70 to 75 hyperthyroidism patients and about 17 progressor patients.

The TCR was taken from a young woman with Graves disease. Donor details come from another sample of the same person, matched by shared clones. The sequence joins TRBV6-5 to TRBJ1-6, with 10 junctional bases fitting TRBD1. Sample: peripheral blood mononuclear cells (PBMCs), taken at new diagnosis, from a patient treated with antithyroid drugs. At the DNA level, the sequence is TGTGCCAGCAGTTACTCCGGGACAGGGGATCCCCTCCACTTT. This sequence encodes CASSYSGTGDPLHF.